This passage covers 26 T cell receptor beta chains from one sample sequenced in a study of cytomegalovirus exposure and HLA in healthy donors. The study ran its PCR with 60 Vbeta and 13 Jbeta primers. Measured with immunoSEQ multiplex PCR; TCRdb has only the in-frame clones, and not every one. The sample comprises approximately 150,000 clones, over 70% of which are singletons, and 4.5% to 6% rests with the top ten. Input material: PBMCs. The source is a man aged 30-40 years in good health and CMV-seropositive.

Details on this clone: The identical CDR3 is also encoded by other nucleotide sequences in the sample. V and J are TRBV2 and TRBJ2-5; D might be TRBD1 (5 bases). The germline V gene has CDR1 SNHLY and CDR2 FYNNEI. This CDR3 is built from 12 residues. V dropped 5 bases and J dropped 5 bases, with 9 bases sitting between them. In DNA, the CDR3 is TGTGCCAGCAGTCTCAGGGCTGAGACCCAGTACTTC. It translates to CASSLRAETQYF.

This chain connects TRBV6-4 to TRBJ1-1; 7 nucleotides agree with TRBD1. CDR3 length: 14 amino acids. The germline gives CDR1 MRHNA, CDR2 SNTAGT. The junction had 6 bases not matched to a gene; V was cut back by 4 bases and J by 4 bases. CDR3: CASSAGGEGTEAFF. The CDR3 DNA reads TGTGCCAGCAGTGCAGGGGGAGAGGGCACTGAAGCTTTCTTT.

This sequence joins TRBV5-4 and TRBJ1-4; 7 positions match TRBD1. V gave up 0 bases and J gave up 7 bases; unmatched junction bases: 6. The CDR3 sequence is 15 residues long. Germline assignment: CDR1 SGHNT and CDR2 YYREEE (reference sequence). The CDR3 loop is CASSLVQGVGEKLFF. CDR3 DNA sequence: TGTGCCAGCAGCTTGGTCCAGGGGGTGGGTGAAAAACTGTTTTTT.

The V and J genes are TRBV19 and TRBJ1-1; TRBD1 agrees at 10 bases. This CDR3 is built from 17 residues. Losses at the gene ends were 5 bases for V and 5 bases for J; bases not matched to a gene: 14. CDR1 and CDR2 from the germline V gene are LNHDA and SQIVND (reference sequence). CDR3: CASSPLPGQGIRTEAFF. The DNA of the CDR3 is TGTGCCAGTAGTCCTCTTCCGGGACAGGGGATTAGGACTGAAGCTTTCTTT.

The chain carries TRBV4-1 and TRBJ1-4; D is perhaps TRBD1 (6 bases). Trimming cost V 0 bases and J 6 bases, with 8 bases left between them. Germline lookup yields CDR1 MGHRA and CDR2 YSYEKL. The CDR3 covers 14 residues. CDR3 sequence reads: CASSQEQGDEKLFF. The CDR3, as DNA: TGCGCCAGCAGCCAAGAACAGGGAGATGAAAAACTGTTTTTT.

V gene TRBV6-1 combines with J gene TRBJ2-3; the D gene is possibly TRBD2 (6 bases). Per germline, CDR1 MNHNS and CDR2 SASEGT. V was clipped by 8 bases and J by 5 bases, with 20 bases between them. This CDR3 has 15 residues. This CDR3 reads CASRESGVPGDTQYF. Written as DNA, the CDR3 is TGTGCCAGCCGGGAGAGTGGCGTCCCGGGAGATACGCAGTATTTT.

The J gene is TRBJ2-3, the V gene TRBV15, with 13 bases that match TRBD2. The CDR3 is 17 amino acids. Looked up from germline, CDR1 is LNHNV and CDR2 is YYDKDF (reference sequence). Germline trimming cut 3 bases from V and 5 bases from J; bases unmatched to any gene: 8. CDR3 protein: CATSSSPGLAGVDTQYF. CDR3 bases: TGTGCCACCAGCAGTTCGCCTGGACTAGCGGGGGTAGATACGCAGTATTTT.

V and J are TRBV5-6 and TRBJ1-4, with D unresolved. Between the trimmed V and J ends, which lost 1 base and 0 bases, there was a span of 16 bases. Per the germline V gene, CDR1 is SGHDT and CDR2 is YYEEEE. The CDR3 has 18 residues. The CDR3 reads CASSLSFRTFATNEKLFF. The DNA of the CDR3 is TGTGCCAGCAGCTTGTCGTTCAGAACCTTTGCAACTAATGAAAAACTGTTTTTT.

This sequence joins TRBV4-3 and TRBJ2-1, with TRBD1 matching over 7 bases. V dropped 0 bases and J dropped 11; count of bases not matched to a gene: 7. The CDR3 extends over 14 amino acids. Germline CDR1 and CDR2: LGHNA and YSLEER. The CDR3 DNA is TGCGCCAGCAGCCAAGATTATAGGACAGGCCAGCAGTTCTTC. Amino acid sequence: CASSQDYRTGQQFF.

The chain couples TRBV6-5 to TRBJ1-1; the match to TRBD1 covers 8 bases. Trimming cost V 4 bases and J 4 bases; bases outside gene matches: 11. The CDR3 covers 16 residues. Germline lookup yields CDR1 MNHEY and CDR2 SVGAGI. The chain's CDR3 is CASSSGQGYLLTEAFF. The CDR3 DNA reads TGTGCCAGCAGTTCTGGACAGGGTTACCTACTCACTGAAGCTTTCTTT.

This chain connects TRBV7-2 to TRBJ1-1; D is possibly TRBD1 (5 bases). V was pared by 5 bases and J by 2 bases, with 15 bases between. This CDR3 is 15 amino acids long. Germline V gene lookup returns CDR1 SGHTA and CDR2 FQGNSA. The CDR3 DNA reads TGTGCCAGCAGCCCACGGGGAGGGACTAACACTGAAGCTTTCTTT. It translates to CASSPRGGTNTEAFF.

V gene TRBV28 combines with J gene TRBJ2-5; weak D call: TRBD1 (6 bases). In germline, CDR1 is MDHEN, CDR2 SYDVKM. V was shortened by 2 bases and J by 5 bases, with 15 bases between the two germline ends. The CDR3 is 15 residues long. CDR3 amino acids: CASSLTKGVVETQYF. The CDR3 DNA follows: TGTGCCAGCAGTTTAACGAAGGGGGTGGTGGAGACCCAGTACTTC. The full variable domain, its missing parts supplied by reference TRBV28 and TRBJ2-5, is DVKVTQSSRYLVKRTGEKVFLECVQDMDHENMFWYRQDPGLGLRLIYFSYDVKMKEKGDIPEGYSVSREKKERFSLILESASTNQTSMYLCASSLTKGVVETQYFGPGTRLLVL.

The chain carries TRBV29-1 and TRBJ1-1; D is uncertain. Germline CDR1 is SQVTM and CDR2 is ANQGSEA. The CDR3 totals 12 residues. Trimming stripped 5 bases from V and 1 base from J, with 8 bases between. CDR3 residues: CSVLRQNTEAFF. CDR3 DNA sequence: TGCAGCGTTCTAAGACAGAACACTGAAGCTTTCTTT.

J is TRBJ1-2 and V is TRBV7-2; D ambiguous. CDR3 length equals 12 residues. CDR1 is SGHTA, CDR2 FQGNSA, per germline. Trimming took 3 bases from V and 5 from J, leaving 7 bases between them. Written as DNA, the CDR3 is TGTGCCAGCAGCTTCGAGGGATATGGCTACACCTTC. Amino acids: CASSFEGYGYTF.

The gene calls are TRBV6-5 and TRBJ1-2, with a possible D match to TRBD1 (6 bases). V shed 1 base and J shed 4 bases, with 13 bases lying between them. Germline values: CDR1 MNHEY, CDR2 SVGAGI. The CDR3 runs 15 residues. The CDR3 region is CASSYFPVGAYGYTF. The DNA of the CDR3 is TGTGCCAGCAGTTACTTCCCGGTGGGGGCCTATGGCTACACCTTC.

J is TRBJ2-5 and V is TRBV5-1, with no clear D. Germline CDR1 and CDR2: SGHRS and YFSETQ. V gave up 4 bases and J gave up 2 bases, with 12 bases separating them. The CDR3 is made up of 14 amino acids. The CDR3 DNA reads as TGCGCCAGCAGCGCCTGGGCCTTTCAAGAGACCCAGTACTTC. Translating gives CASSAWAFQETQYF.

The chain employs TRBV19 and TRBJ2-1; D is perhaps TRBD2 (6 bases). The germline gives CDR1 LNHDA, CDR2 SQIVND (reference sequence). V lost 4 bases to trimming and J lost 4 bases, with 14 bases between them. CDR3 length equals 15 residues. The CDR3 nucleotides read TGTGCCAGTAGTACGGCTAGCGTAGGGTACAATGAGCAGTTCTTC. Translation: CASSTASVGYNEQFF.

The J gene is TRBJ1-4, the V gene TRBV19; 8 nucleotides match TRBD1. The CDR3 loop spans 16 amino acids. V was clipped by 6 bases and J by 6 bases; unmatched bases: 12. CDR1 is LNHDA, CDR2 SQIVND, per germline (reference sequence). The CDR3 DNA reads as TGTGCCAGTAGCGTACGAGCAGGGGGCTTGTATGAAAAACTGTTTTTT. Translating gives CASSVRAGGLYEKLFF.

V and J are TRBV9 and TRBJ1-5; the D is unclear. Trimming shortened V by 0 bases and J by 0 bases, and 13 bases separated the two germline ends. CDR1 is SGDLS and CDR2 is YYNGEE in the germline V gene. The CDR3 sequence is 17 residues long. The CDR3 protein is CASSVAAGDPSNQPQHF. CDR3 nucleotide sequence: TGTGCCAGCAGCGTAGCCGCCGGAGACCCTAGCAATCAGCCCCAGCATTTT.

The rearrangement joins TRBV30 to TRBJ2-5; TRBD1 matches 8 bases. V dropped 8 bases and J dropped 3; count of bases not matched to a gene: 5. The CDR3 is made up of 12 amino acids. CDR1 and CDR2 from the germline V gene are GTSNPN and SVGIG (reference sequence). In DNA form, the CDR3 reads TGTGCCAGAAGGACAGGGAAAGAGACCCAGTACTTC. This gives the protein CARRTGKETQYF. Full variable domain (outside the CDR3, taken from reference TRBV30 and TRBJ2-5): SQTIHQWPATLVQPVGSPLSLECTVEGTSNPNLYWYRQAAGRGLQLLFYSVGIGQISSEVPQNLSASRPQDRQFILSSKKLLLSDSGFYLCARRTGKETQYFGPGTRLLVL.

This clone was observed a handful of times. The V and J genes are TRBV29-1 and TRBJ2-1, with 8 positions matching TRBD2. Germline V CDR1 and CDR2: SQVTM, ANQGSEA. Trimming took 3 bases from V and 1 from J; bases not matched to a gene: 11. The length of the CDR3 is 17 residues. CDR3 in DNA: TGCAGCGTTGAGGGGACTGTAGCGGGACTTTCCTACAATGAGCAGTTCTTC. Its protein product is CSVEGTVAGLSYNEQFF.

The chain recombines TRBV28 with TRBJ1-1; 8 positions agree with TRBD1. V dropped 4 bases and J dropped 5; count of bases not matched to a gene: 9. Germline values: CDR1 MDHEN, CDR2 SYDVKM. The CDR3 loop spans 15 amino acids. CDR3 sequence reads: CASSYHRDRLTEAFF. The CDR3 coding sequence is TGTGCCAGCAGTTACCACCGGGACAGGTTAACTGAAGCTTTCTTT.

The V gene is TRBV6-5, the J gene TRBJ1-5, with D maybe TRBD1 (5 bases). The CDR3 runs 14 residues. Per germline, CDR1 MNHEY and CDR2 SVGAGI. V lost 6 bases and J 3 bases, leaving 12 bases between the germline ends. Written as DNA, the CDR3 is TGTGCCAGCAGCCGATCGGGGGTCAATCAGCCCCAGCATTTT. This codes for CASSRSGVNQPQHF.

The V call is TRBV18, the J call TRBJ2-1; D gene uncertain. V was trimmed by 2 bases and J by 0 bases, leaving 8 bases between them. In germline, CDR1 is KGHSH, CDR2 LQKENI. The CDR3 length is 15 residues. As DNA, the CDR3 is TGTGCCAGCTCACCATCTTTTTACTCCTACAATGAGCAGTTCTTC. Protein product: CASSPSFYSYNEQFF.

This chain joins TRBV4-3 and TRBJ2-2; D not resolved. Germline V gene sequence: CDR1 LGHNA, CDR2 YSLEER. The CDR3 covers 16 residues. V was pared by 0 bases and J by 2 bases, with 10 bases between. The CDR3 loop is CASSQDQVLNTGELFF. Written as DNA, the CDR3 is TGCGCCAGCAGCCAAGATCAGGTGCTAAACACCGGGGAGCTGTTTTTT.

The sample holds one count of this clone. The V call is TRBV11-2, the J call TRBJ2-7; possibly TRBD2 for D (5 bases). V lost 2 bases and J lost 3, with 11 bases in between. CDR3 length: 14 amino acids. Per the germline V gene, CDR1 is SGHAT and CDR2 is FQNNGV. CDR3 residues: CASSLPGWGYEQYF. The CDR3 nucleotides read TGTGCCAGCAGCTTACCGGGGTGGGGCTACGAGCAGTACTTC.